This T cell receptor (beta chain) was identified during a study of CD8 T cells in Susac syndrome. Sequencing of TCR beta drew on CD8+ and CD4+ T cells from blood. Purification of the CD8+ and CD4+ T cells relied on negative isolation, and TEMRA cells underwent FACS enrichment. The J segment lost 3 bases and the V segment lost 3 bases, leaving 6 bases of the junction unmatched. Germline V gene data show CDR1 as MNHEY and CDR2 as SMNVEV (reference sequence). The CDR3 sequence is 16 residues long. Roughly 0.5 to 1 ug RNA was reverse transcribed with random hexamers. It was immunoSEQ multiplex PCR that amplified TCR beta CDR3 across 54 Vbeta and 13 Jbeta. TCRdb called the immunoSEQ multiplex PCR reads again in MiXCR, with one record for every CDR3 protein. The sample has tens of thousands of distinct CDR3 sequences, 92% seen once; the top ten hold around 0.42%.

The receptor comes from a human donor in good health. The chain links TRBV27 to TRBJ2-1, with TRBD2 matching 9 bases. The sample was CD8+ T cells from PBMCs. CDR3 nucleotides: TGTGCCAGCAGTTTGGGGTCTAGCGGGATCTACAATGAGCAGTTCTTC. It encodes CASSLGSSGIYNEQFF.